The text below deals with one T cell receptor (beta chain). At one end the junction does not follow the germline gene, possibly because of a read error. Assay version v3.0 of immunoSEQ was used, and it was run at survey level. TCRdb's table, derived via immunoSEQ multiplex PCR, lists solely in-frame clones and lacks some. The data hold approximately 24,000 clones, with 60% to 80% observed a single time. This sample was taken from a study of long-term antiretroviral therapy in people with HIV. The CDR3 totals 15 residues. In germline, CDR1 is ENHRY, CDR2 SYGVKD. The source was unsorted PBMCs, collected 2.1 years after starting antiretroviral therapy. The genes are TRBV10-3 and TRBJ2-3; 8 nucleotides line up with TRBD2. This clonotype was obtained from a man in his thirties or forties with HIV. This CDR3 is CATSGVAGSTDTQYF. The CDR3 nucleotides read TGTGCCACCAGTGGGGTAGCGGGGAGCACAGATACGCAGTATTTT.